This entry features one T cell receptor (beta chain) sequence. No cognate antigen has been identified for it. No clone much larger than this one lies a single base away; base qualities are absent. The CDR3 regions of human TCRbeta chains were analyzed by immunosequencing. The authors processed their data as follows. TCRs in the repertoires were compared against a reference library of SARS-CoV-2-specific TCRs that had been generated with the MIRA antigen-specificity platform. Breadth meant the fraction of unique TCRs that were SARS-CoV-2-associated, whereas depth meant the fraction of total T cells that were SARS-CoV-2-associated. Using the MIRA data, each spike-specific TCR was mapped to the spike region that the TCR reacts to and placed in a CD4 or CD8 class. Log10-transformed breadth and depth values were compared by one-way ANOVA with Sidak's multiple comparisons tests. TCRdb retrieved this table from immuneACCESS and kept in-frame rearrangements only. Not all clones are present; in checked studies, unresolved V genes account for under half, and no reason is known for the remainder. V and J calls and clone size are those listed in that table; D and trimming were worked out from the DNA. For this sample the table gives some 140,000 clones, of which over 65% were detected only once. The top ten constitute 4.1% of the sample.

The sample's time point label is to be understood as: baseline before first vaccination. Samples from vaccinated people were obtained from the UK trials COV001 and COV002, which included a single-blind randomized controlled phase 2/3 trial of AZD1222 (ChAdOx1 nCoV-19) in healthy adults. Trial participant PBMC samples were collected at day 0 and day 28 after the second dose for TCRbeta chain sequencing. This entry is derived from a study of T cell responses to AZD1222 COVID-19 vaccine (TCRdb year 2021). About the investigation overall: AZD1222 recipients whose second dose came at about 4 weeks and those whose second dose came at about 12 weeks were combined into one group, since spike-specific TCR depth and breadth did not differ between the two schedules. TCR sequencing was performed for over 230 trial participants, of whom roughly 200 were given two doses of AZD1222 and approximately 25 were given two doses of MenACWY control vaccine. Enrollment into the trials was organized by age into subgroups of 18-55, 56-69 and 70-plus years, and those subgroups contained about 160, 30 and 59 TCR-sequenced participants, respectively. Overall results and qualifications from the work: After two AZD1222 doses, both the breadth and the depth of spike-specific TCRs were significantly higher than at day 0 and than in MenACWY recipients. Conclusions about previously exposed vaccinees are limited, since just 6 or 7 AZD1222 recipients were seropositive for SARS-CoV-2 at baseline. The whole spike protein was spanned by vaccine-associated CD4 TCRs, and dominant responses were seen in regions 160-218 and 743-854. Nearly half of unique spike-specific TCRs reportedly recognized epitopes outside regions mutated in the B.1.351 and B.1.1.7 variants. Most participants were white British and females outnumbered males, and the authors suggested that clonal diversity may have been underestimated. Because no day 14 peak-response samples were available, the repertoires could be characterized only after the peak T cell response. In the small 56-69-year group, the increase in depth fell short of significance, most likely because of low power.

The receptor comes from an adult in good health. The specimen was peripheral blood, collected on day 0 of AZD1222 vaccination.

This receptor carries the CDR3 CASSTNTGWAFF. In nucleotide form, the sequence is TGTGCCAGCAGTACCAACACAGGGTGGGCTTTCTTT. This chain is built from TRBV28 and TRBJ1-1; perhaps TRBD1 is the D gene, with 6 bases matching. The CDR3 runs 12 residues from the cysteine to the phenylalanine. Kept here is only the CDR3 DNA, which spans 36 bases and is read in frame from base 1. Taken from the germline V gene, the CDR1 and CDR2 loops are MDHEN and SYDVKM. V loses 5 bases of germline sequence and J loses 11 bases, and the interval between the two ends is 15 bases.